Each of the 13 T cell receptor beta chains below was sequenced from the same sample in a study of a mutant IDH1 vaccine in newly diagnosed glioma. Sequenced by immunoSEQ multiplex PCR; TCRdb stores in-frame clones only, minus some. The data show some 54,000 clones, with 90% to 95% seen just once and approximately 2.5% held by the top ten. Regarding time point: week 11, during vaccination. A single vaccine dose contained 300 ug of mutant IDH1 20-mer peptide, and topical imiquimod was used with it. No cognate antigen is known for these TCRs. Sequenced here: PBMCs, sampled from a glioma patient whose treatment included an IDH1 peptide vaccine. The source is a middle-aged man with glioma.

V and J are TRBV10-2 and TRBJ2-4; 8 bases are shared with TRBD2. The CDR3 sequence is 20 residues long. V shed 0 bases and J 2 bases; nucleotides not matched to a gene: 15. Germline loops: CDR1 WSHSY, CDR2 SAAADI. The CDR3 sequence: CASSESSLAGRGLSKNIQYF. The CDR3 region has the DNA TGCGCCAGCAGTGAGTCCTCCTTAGCGGGGAGAGGGTTATCCAAAAACATTCAGTACTTC.

This sequence joins TRBV9 and TRBJ1-1, with D perhaps TRBD1 (5 bases). The CDR3 sequence is 15 residues long. The ends were cut back, 4 bases at V and 3 bases at J, with 16 bases in the middle. Germline CDR1 and CDR2: SGDLS and YYNGEE. The CDR3 DNA is TGTGCCAGCAGCACCGGCCGGGGCAGGGACACTGAAGCTTTCTTT. This gives the protein CASSTGRGRDTEAFF.

The chain joins TRBV7-8 to TRBJ1-3, with D tentatively TRBD1 (6 bases). This CDR3 contains 17 residues. V was trimmed by 1 base and J by 0 bases, leaving 13 bases between them. The V gene's germline CDR1 is SGHVS and CDR2 FQNEAQ. Written as DNA, the CDR3 is TGTGCCAGCAGCTTAGGCTCCCTACAGGGCTCTGGAAACACCATATATTTT. This codes for CASSLGSLQGSGNTIYF. The full variable domain, its missing parts supplied by reference TRBV7-8 and TRBJ1-3, is GAGVSQSPRYKVAKRGQDVALRCDPISGHVSLFWYQQALGQGPEFLTYFQNEAQLDKSGLPSDRFFAERPEGSVSTLKIQRTQQEDSAVYLCASSLGSLQGSGNTIYFGEGSWLTVV.

The rearrangement uses TRBV4-3 and TRBJ1-2; 7 bases agree with TRBD1. Germline CDR1 and CDR2: LGHNA and YSLEER. After removal of 4 bases from V and 0 bases from J, the junction contained 8 bases not matched to a gene. This CDR3 spans 16 amino acids. CDR3 bases: TGCGCCAGCAGCCCGGAGAGGGACAGTTCTAACTATGGCTACACCTTC. Translation: CASSPERDSSNYGYTF.

The chain joins TRBV30 to TRBJ1-5; no clear D gene. Between the trimmed V and J ends, which lost 0 bases and 3 bases, there was a span of 6 bases. There are 13 residues in the CDR3. Germline V CDR1 and CDR2: GTSNPN, SVGIG (reference sequence). CDR3 in DNA: TGTGCCTGGAGTGTACTTTCCAATCAGCCCCAGCATTTT. Protein product: CAWSVLSNQPQHF.

The genes are TRBV4-3 and TRBJ2-7, with a weak D call TRBD1 (5 bases). There are 15 residues in the CDR3. Trimming shortened V by 0 bases and J by 5 bases, and 14 bases separated the two germline ends. Germline loops: CDR1 LGHNA, CDR2 YSLEER. The CDR3, as DNA: TGCGCCAGCAGCCAAGATCGTGTAGGGGCGGACGAGCAGTACTTC. It is translated as CASSQDRVGADEQYF.

The chain employs TRBV30 and TRBJ1-6; tentative D call: TRBD1 (6 bases). CDR1 is GTSNPN and CDR2 is SVGIG in the germline V gene (reference sequence). The CDR3 sequence is 13 residues long. Trimming removed 5 bases at V and 9 bases at J, with 14 bases between. The CDR3 sequence: CAWGTGARSPLHF. The CDR3 DNA reads as TGTGCCTGGGGGACGGGGGCGCGTTCACCCCTCCACTTT.

The chain joins TRBV19 to TRBJ1-5; D remains ambiguous. The ends were cut back, 3 bases at V and 5 bases at J, with 5 bases in the middle. Per the germline V gene, CDR1 is LNHDA and CDR2 is SQIVND (reference sequence). The CDR3 spans 12 residues. CDR3 residues: CASSIGDQPQHF. CDR3 coding DNA: TGTGCCAGTAGTATTGGGGATCAGCCCCAGCATTTT.

V is TRBV5-1 and J is TRBJ2-5; D possibly matches TRBD1 or TRBD2 (5 bases each). Germline V gives CDR1 SGHRS, CDR2 YFSETQ. The CDR3 runs 11 residues. V was trimmed by 6 bases and J by 5 bases, leaving 8 bases between them. The CDR3 coding sequence is TGCGCCAGCACCAGGGAGGAGACCCAGTACTTC. Protein sequence: CASTREETQYF.

This chain uses TRBV7-9 with TRBJ1-3, with D possibly being TRBD1 (5 bases). The CDR3 totals 14 residues. V lost 5 bases to trimming and J lost 1 base, with 9 bases between them. The V gene's germline CDR1 is SEHNR and CDR2 FQNEAQ (reference sequence). The CDR3 sequence: CASSPGSSGNTIYF. The CDR3 bases are TGTGCCAGCAGCCCAGGGAGTTCTGGAAACACCATATATTTT.

CDR3 sequence (DNA): TGTGCCAGCAGTGAGGCACCGGGGGTCTACGAGCAGTACTTC. Translated: CASSEAPGVYEQYF. V usage is TRBV2 and J usage is TRBJ2-7, with D perhaps matching TRBD2 (6 bases). This CDR3 is built from 14 residues. V lost 3 bases, J lost 3 bases, and 12 bases lay in between. Germline CDR1 SNHLY, CDR2 FYNNEI.

This chain joins TRBV7-2 and TRBJ2-1, with 7 bases identical to TRBD2. Unmatched junction bases numbered 6, after V lost 3 bases and J lost 4 bases. Germline CDR1 SGHTA, CDR2 FQGNSA. The CDR3 consists of 15 residues. CDR3 sequence: CASSFASGSYNEQFF. The CDR3 nucleotides are TGTGCCAGCAGCTTCGCTAGCGGTTCTTACAATGAGCAGTTCTTC.

The chain combines TRBV6-5 with TRBJ1-2; D remains ambiguous. The V end was cut by 6 bases, the J end by 7 bases, with 18 bases between. CDR3 length: 14 residues. Germline V gives CDR1 MNHEY, CDR2 SVGAGI. The CDR3 loop reads CASRDRGGSGGYTF. The DNA of the CDR3 is TGTGCCAGCAGGGACCGGGGTGGGTCGGGTGGCTACACCTTC.